Included here is one TCR beta chain sequence, with context. This sample stems from a study of CD4+ T cells in melanoma. Sequencing used immunoSEQ multiplex PCR; TCRdb keeps in-frame clones, though not all of them. The table shows about 110,000 clones, with around 92% occurring only once. The ends were cut back, 4 bases at V and 3 bases at J, with 18 bases in the middle. CDR3 length equals 16 residues. The V gene's germline CDR1 is MNHEY and CDR2 SMNVEV (reference sequence). The sequence was obtained from a human donor with melanoma. Sequencing was performed on peripheral blood. V usage is TRBV27 and J usage is TRBJ1-2; weak D call: TRBD1 (5 bases). The DNA for the CDR3 is TGTGCCAGCAGTTCCTCGCAAATTGACAGATACTATGGCTACACCTTC. It is translated as CASSSSQIDRYYGYTF.